These 5 T cell receptor beta chains share one sample of origin, sequenced in a study of identical twins. TCRdb recomputed calls from the 5' RACE reads with MiXCR, one row per CDR3 protein. The sample includes around 200,000 distinct CDR3 sequences, 9.4% of them seen just once. The sequencing input was memory (CD45RO+) T cells sorted from blood. These receptors were obtained from a woman younger than 35 in good health.

The V call is TRBV6-1, the J call TRBJ2-6; 8 bases fit TRBD1. The CDR3 runs 17 residues. With V trimmed by 7 bases and J by 3 bases, 11 bases remained unmatched. From germline, CDR1 is MNHNS and CDR2 SASEGT. The chain's CDR3 is CASTTRTGIFGANVLTF. Written as DNA, the CDR3 is TGTGCCAGCACCACTAGGACAGGGATCTTTGGGGCCAACGTCCTGACTTTC.

The chain uses TRBV6-4 and TRBJ1-1, with 7 bases matching TRBD1. J gave up 3 bases and V 6 bases, and 4 bases lay outside the gene matches. Per the germline V gene, CDR1 is MRHNA and CDR2 is SNTAGT. The CDR3 spans 13 residues. CDR3: CASSETGDTEAFF. CDR3 nucleotide sequence: TGTGCCAGCAGCGAAACAGGGGACACTGAAGCTTTCTTT.

The table lists this clonotype with a few counts. The chain combines TRBV25-1 with TRBJ2-2; possible D gene TRBD2, 5 bases. Germline CDR1 is MGHDK and CDR2 is SYGVNS. V was pared by 6 bases and J by 2 bases, with 13 bases between. The CDR3 sequence is 15 residues long. The CDR3 DNA follows: TGTGCCAGCAGGAGCCAAACTAGAAACACCGGGGAGCTGTTTTTT. Translation: CASRSQTRNTGELFF. The full variable domain, with the rest looked up from reference TRBV25-1 and TRBJ2-2, is EADIYQTPRYLVIGTGKKITLECSQTMGHDKMYWYQQDPGMELHLIHYSYGVNSTEKGDLSSESTVSRIRTEHFPLTLESARPSHTSQYLCASRSQTRNTGELFFGEGSRLTVL.

This clonotype came up many times. The chain joins TRBV11-2 to TRBJ2-7, with a weak D call TRBD1 (5 bases). CDR3 size: 13 residues. V lost 5 bases to trimming and J lost 4 bases, with 12 bases between them. Germline CDR1 reads SGHAT; CDR2 reads FQNNGV. The CDR3 nucleotides read TGTGCCAGCAGCCCACGCAGGGATTACGAGCAGTACTTC. This codes for CASSPRRDYEQYF.

This clonotype came up many times. The V gene is TRBV7-9, the J gene TRBJ2-7; TRBD2 agrees at 9 bases. The CDR3 extends over 16 amino acids. From germline, CDR1 is SEHNR and CDR2 FQNEAQ (reference sequence). Germline trimming cut 5 bases from V and 3 bases from J; bases unmatched to any gene: 11. The CDR3 spells CASSPTLQAGGYEQYF. The CDR3 region has the DNA TGTGCCAGCAGCCCAACCCTTCAAGCGGGAGGCTACGAGCAGTACTTC.